This record covers a single T cell receptor beta chain. Its matching antigen is unknown. These data belong to a study of T cells in Graves' hyperthyroidism and ophthalmopathy. Points from the study as a whole: Most clonotypes expanded in the thyroid (above 0.001) were also present in blood.

Hyperthyroidism had been newly diagnosed in patients aged 18 to 65, and its duration was under 2 months. A patient was excluded if there was uncontrolled infection, other autoimmune disease, pregnancy or lactation. Germline-derived CDR1 and CDR2 are SNHLY and FYNNEI. Unmatched junction bases numbered 14, after V lost 10 bases and J lost 7 bases. This CDR3 has 15 amino acids. TCR beta CDR3 regions were amplified from RNA. First-round RT-PCR of the TCR CDR3 relied on the HTBI primer set. TCRdb called the multiplex PCR reads again in MiXCR, with one record for every CDR3 protein. The repertoire has some 460,000 distinct CDR3 sequences, approximately 14% of them found once; the top ten carry roughly 15%.

The gene calls are TRBV2 and TRBJ2-7; 12 nucleotides match TRBD1. Sequences were obtained from blood. The receptor comes from a woman in her late teens or twenties with Graves' hyperthyroidism. CDR3 region: CATANPGQGAREQYF. CDR3 DNA sequence: TGTGCCACCGCAAATCCGGGACAGGGGGCTCGGGAGCAGTACTTC. The full variable domain, in which reference TRBV2 and TRBJ2-7 provide the parts outside the CDR3, is EPEVTQTPSHQVTQMGQEVILRCVPISNHLYFYWYRQILGQKVEFLVSFYNNEISEKSEIFDDQFSVERPDGSNFTLKIRSTKLEDSAMYFCATANPGQGAREQYFGPGTRLTVT.